This TCR beta chain was recorded in a study of T cells in narcolepsy (dated by TCRdb to between 2018 and 2020). In the study overall: Patients with narcolepsy type 1 or type 2 (NT1, NT2) were enrolled in the study together with healthy control donors. The study sought autoreactive T cells targeting hypocretin neuron self-antigens (hypocretin, TRIB2) in narcolepsy patients, using TCR Vbeta sequencing to track clonotypes in blood and CSF. General conclusions and limits of the study: In plots comparing CSF and blood CD4+ T cell clonotypes from the same patient, HCRT-specific and TRIB2-specific autoreactive clonotypes were highlighted. According to the report, autoreactive clonotypes were detected serially in the blood of the same patients and of different patients, but not in healthy controls. Patients and controls had similar numbers of sequenced blood memory CD4+ clonotypes, with averages of approximately 40,000 in patients and some 31,000 in controls. Some blood memory CD4+ repertoires from patients and controls contained no sequences matching autoreactive T cell clones.

Library prep was done by the immunoSEQ multiplex PCR assay. As stored in TCRdb, this immuneACCESS dataset retains in-frame rearrangements with V and J assigned. A fraction of the clones does not appear; measured against another copy, unresolved V genes explain less than half of the discrepancy, and the remainder lacks a known reason. The sample table lists 20,000 to 30,000 clones, 65% to 90% of them with a count of one. The ten largest clones capture roughly 10% of the sample. Notes on this clone: Its antigen is currently not known. Base qualities are not recorded, but no much larger clone differs from it by a single base.

From its cysteine to its phenylalanine, the CDR3 spans 13 amino acids. CDR3 DNA is the only sequence kept; it has 39 bases, read in frame from the first base. Based on the germline V gene, the CDR1 and CDR2 sequences are MNHNS and SASEGT. Trimming leaves V shorter by 4 bases and J shorter by 2 bases, with the junction holding 1 base beyond the gene matches. Memory CD4+ T cells were sorted ex vivo from peripheral blood of narcolepsy patients and healthy controls for TCR Vbeta sequencing. Recombination joined TRBV6-1 with TRBJ2-5; 7 central bases correspond to TRBD2. Sequenced: memory (CD45RA-) CD4+ T cells from blood. According to the study, the label for this sample's cell subset or site signals: memory T cells sorted ex vivo from peripheral blood. The clonotype was recovered from a human donor in good health. The sequenced DNA: TGTGCCAGCAGTGCGGGAGGACAAGAGACCCAGTACTTC. Its product reads: CASSAGGQETQYF.